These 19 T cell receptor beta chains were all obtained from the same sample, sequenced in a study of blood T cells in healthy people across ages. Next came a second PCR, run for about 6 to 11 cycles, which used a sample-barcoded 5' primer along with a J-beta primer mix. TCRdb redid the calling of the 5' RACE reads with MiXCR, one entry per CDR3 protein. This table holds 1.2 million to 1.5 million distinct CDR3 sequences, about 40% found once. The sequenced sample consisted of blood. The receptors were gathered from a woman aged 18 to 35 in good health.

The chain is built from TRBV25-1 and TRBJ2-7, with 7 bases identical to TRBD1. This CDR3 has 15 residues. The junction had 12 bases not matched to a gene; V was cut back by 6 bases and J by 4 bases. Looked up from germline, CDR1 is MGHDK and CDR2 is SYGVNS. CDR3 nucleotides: TGTGCCAGCAGCCGACAGGGCCCAAGTCTGTACGAGCAGTACTTC. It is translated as CASSRQGPSLYEQYF.

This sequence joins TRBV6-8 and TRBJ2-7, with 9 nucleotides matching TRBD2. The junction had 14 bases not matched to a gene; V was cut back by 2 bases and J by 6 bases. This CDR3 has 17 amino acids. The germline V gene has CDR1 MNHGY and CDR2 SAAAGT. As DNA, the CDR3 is TGTGCCAGCAGTTACCAAGACATAGCGGGAGTGCCCTCCGAGCAGTACTTC. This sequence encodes CASSYQDIAGVPSEQYF.

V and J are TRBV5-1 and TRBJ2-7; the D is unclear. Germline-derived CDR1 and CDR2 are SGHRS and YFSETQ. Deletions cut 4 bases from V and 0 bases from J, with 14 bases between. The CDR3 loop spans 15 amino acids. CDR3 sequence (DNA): TGCGCCAGCAGCGTCCCCCGGGCCAGCTCCTACGAGCAGTACTTC. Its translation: CASSVPRASSYEQYF.

CDR3 in amino acids: CASSVAFARYYEQYF. The CDR3 nucleotides are TGTGCCAGCAGCGTAGCTTTTGCGAGATACTACGAGCAGTACTTC. The chain uses TRBV9 and TRBJ2-7; unclear D gene. The length of the CDR3 is 15 residues. Germline V gene lookup returns CDR1 SGDLS and CDR2 YYNGEE. Between the trimmed V and J ends, which lost 0 bases and 3 bases, there was a span of 13 bases.

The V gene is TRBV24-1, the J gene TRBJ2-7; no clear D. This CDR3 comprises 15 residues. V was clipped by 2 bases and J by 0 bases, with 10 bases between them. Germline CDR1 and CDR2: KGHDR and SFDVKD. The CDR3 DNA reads TGTGCCACCAGTGATTCCCTGGCTAGCTCCTACGAGCAGTACTTC. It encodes CATSDSLASSYEQYF.

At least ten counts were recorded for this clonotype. The CDR3 sequence is CAISVEYGGQKETQYF. As DNA, the CDR3 is TGTGCCATCAGCGTTGAATACGGGGGGCAGAAAGAGACCCAGTACTTC. This chain uses TRBV10-3 with TRBJ2-5; weak D call: TRBD2 (7 bases). The CDR3 loop spans 16 amino acids. Per the germline V gene, CDR1 is ENHRY and CDR2 is SYGVKD. V gave up 6 bases and J gave up 3 bases, with 20 bases separating them.

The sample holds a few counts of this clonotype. The CDR3 nucleotides read TGCAGTGCTAGTCGCAGCCCTAACTATGGCTACACCTTC. It codes for CSASRSPNYGYTF. The genes are TRBV20-1 and TRBJ1-2, with no clear D. This CDR3 has 13 amino acids. Germline V gene sequence: CDR1 DFQATT, CDR2 SNEGSKA (reference sequence). V lost 3 bases to trimming and J lost 0 bases, with 8 bases between them.

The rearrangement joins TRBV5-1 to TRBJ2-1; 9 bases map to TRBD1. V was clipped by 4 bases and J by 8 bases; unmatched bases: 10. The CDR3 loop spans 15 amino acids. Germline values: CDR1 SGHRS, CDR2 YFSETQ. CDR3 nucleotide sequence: TGCGCCAGCAGCAACACGGGACAGGGAGTCGATGAGCAGTTCTTC. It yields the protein CASSNTGQGVDEQFF.

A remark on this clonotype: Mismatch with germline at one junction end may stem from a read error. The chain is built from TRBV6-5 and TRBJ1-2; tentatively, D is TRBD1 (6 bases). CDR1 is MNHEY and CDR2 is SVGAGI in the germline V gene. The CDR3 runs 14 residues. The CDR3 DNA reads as TGTGCCAGCGGGACGGGGGGCAAAGACTATGGTTACACCTTC. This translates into CASGTGGKDYGYTF.

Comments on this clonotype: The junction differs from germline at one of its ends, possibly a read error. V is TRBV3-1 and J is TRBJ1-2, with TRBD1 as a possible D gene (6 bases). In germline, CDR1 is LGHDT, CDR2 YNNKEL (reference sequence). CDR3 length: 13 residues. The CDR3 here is CASRNRAGYGHTF. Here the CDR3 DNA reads TGTGCCAGCAGAAACAGGGCCGGGTATGGCCACACCTTC.

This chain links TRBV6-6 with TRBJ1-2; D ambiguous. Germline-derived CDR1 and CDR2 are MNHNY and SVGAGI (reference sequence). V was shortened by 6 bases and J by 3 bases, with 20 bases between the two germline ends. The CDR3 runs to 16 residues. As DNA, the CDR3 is TGTGCCAGCAGCCCTAACCCGGGCAGCCTAGACTATGGCTACACCTTC. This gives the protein CASSPNPGSLDYGYTF.

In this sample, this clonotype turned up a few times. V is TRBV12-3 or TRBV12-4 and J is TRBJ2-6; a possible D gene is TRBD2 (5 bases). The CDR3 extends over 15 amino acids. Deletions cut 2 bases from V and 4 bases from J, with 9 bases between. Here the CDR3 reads CASSLLEAGANVLTF. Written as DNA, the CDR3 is TGTGCCAGCAGTTTACTGGAGGCGGGGGCCAACGTCCTGACTTTC.

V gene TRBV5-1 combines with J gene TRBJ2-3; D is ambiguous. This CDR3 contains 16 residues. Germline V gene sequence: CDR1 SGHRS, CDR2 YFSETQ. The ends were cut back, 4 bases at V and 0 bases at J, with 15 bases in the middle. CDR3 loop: CASSTTGGASTDTQYF. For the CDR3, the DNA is TGCGCCAGCAGCACTACTGGCGGCGCTAGCACAGATACGCAGTATTTT.

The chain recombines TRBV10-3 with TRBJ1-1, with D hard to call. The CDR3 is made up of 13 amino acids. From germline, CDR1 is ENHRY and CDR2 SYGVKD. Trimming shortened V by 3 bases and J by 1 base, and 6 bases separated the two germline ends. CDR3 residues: CAISESWNTEAFF. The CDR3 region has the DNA TGTGCCATCAGTGAAAGTTGGAACACTGAAGCTTTCTTT.

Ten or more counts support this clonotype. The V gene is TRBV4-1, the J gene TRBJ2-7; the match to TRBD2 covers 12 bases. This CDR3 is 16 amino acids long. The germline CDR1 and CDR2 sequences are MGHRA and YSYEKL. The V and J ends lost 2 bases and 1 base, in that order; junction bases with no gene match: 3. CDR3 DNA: TGCGCCAGCAGCCAACTAGCGGGAGGGCCATCCTACGAGCAGTACTTC. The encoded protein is CASSQLAGGPSYEQYF.

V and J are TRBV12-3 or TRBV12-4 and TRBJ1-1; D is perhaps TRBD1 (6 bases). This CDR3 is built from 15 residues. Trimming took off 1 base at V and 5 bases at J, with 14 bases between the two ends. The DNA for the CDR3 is TGTGCCAGCAGTTTAGGCGGGGGGGCTCGGACTGAAGCTTTCTTT. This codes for CASSLGGGARTEAFF.

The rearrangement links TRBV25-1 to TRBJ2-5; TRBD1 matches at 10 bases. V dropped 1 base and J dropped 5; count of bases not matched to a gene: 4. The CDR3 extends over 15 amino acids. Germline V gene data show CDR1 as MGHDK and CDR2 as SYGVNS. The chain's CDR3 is CASSEWTGGLETQYF. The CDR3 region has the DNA TGTGCCAGCAGTGAATGGACAGGGGGGCTGGAGACCCAGTACTTC. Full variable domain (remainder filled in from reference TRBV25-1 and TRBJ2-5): EADIYQTPRYLVIGTGKKITLECSQTMGHDKMYWYQQDPGMELHLIHYSYGVNSTEKGDLSSESTVSRIRTEHFPLTLESARPSHTSQYLCASSEWTGGLETQYFGPGTRLLVL.

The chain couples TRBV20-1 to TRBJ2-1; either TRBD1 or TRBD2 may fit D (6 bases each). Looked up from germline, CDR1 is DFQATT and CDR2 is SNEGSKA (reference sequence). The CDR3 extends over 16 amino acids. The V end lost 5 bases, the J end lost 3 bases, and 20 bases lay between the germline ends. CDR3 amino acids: CSAEWGAHLNYNEQFF. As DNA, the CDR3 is TGCAGTGCTGAGTGGGGGGCTCACCTAAACTACAATGAGCAGTTCTTC.

The CDR3 region is CASSQTRTSITDTQYF. CDR3 nucleotides: TGCGCCAGCAGCCAGACCCGGACTTCAATCACAGATACGCAGTATTTT. The V call is TRBV4-3, the J call TRBJ2-3, with D possibly matching TRBD2 (5 bases). This CDR3 contains 16 residues. The V and J ends lost 3 bases and 2 bases respectively, with 15 bases between them. The germline V gene has CDR1 LGHNA and CDR2 YSLEER.